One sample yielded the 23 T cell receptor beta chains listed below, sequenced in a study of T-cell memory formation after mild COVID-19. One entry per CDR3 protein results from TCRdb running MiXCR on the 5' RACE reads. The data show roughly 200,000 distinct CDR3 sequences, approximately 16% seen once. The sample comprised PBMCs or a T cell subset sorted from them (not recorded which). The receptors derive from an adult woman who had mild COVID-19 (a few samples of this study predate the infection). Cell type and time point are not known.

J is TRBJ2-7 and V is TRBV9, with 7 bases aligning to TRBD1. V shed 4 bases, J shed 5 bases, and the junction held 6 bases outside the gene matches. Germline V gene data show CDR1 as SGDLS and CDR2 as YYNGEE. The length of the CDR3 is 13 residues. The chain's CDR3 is CASSTQTGNEQYF. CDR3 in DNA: TGTGCCAGCAGCACCCAGACAGGGAACGAGCAGTACTTC.

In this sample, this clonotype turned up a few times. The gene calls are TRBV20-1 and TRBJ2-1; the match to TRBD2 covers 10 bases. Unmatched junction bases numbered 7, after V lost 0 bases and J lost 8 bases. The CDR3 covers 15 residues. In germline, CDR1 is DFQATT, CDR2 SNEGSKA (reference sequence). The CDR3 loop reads CSARDYRAGGDEQFF. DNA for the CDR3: TGCAGTGCTAGAGATTACCGAGCGGGAGGGGATGAGCAGTTCTTC.

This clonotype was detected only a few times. DNA for the CDR3: TGCGCCAGCAGCCCCCGGGGGGGGGACAATCAGCCCCAGCATTTT. Translating it yields CASSPRGGDNQPQHF. This chain joins TRBV5-1 and TRBJ1-5; the D gene is possibly TRBD1 (5 bases). Per the germline V gene, CDR1 is SGHRS and CDR2 is YFSETQ. The V end was cut by 4 bases, the J end by 3 bases, with 14 bases between. CDR3 length: 15 residues.

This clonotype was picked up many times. The chain's CDR3 is CASSEGPDYGYTF. The CDR3 DNA reads TGTGCCAGCAGCGAGGGGCCCGACTATGGCTACACCTTC. The chain links TRBV7-3 to TRBJ1-2; tentative D call: TRBD1 (5 bases). The CDR3 covers 13 residues. Trimming took off 5 bases at V and 3 bases at J, with 10 bases between the two ends. CDR1 SGHTA and CDR2 FQGTGA come from the germline V gene.

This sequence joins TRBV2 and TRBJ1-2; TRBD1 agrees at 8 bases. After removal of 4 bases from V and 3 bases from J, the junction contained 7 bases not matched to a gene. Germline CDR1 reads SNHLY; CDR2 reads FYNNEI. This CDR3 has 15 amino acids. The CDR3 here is CASSVPGGEDYGYTF. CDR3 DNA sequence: TGTGCCAGCAGTGTTCCAGGGGGCGAGGACTATGGCTACACCTTC. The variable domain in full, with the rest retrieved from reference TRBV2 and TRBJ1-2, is EPEVTQTPSHQVTQMGQEVILRCVPISNHLYFYWYRQILGQKVEFLVSFYNNEISEKSEIFDDQFSVERPDGSNFTLKIRSTKLEDSAMYFCASSVPGGEDYGYTFGSGTRLTVV.

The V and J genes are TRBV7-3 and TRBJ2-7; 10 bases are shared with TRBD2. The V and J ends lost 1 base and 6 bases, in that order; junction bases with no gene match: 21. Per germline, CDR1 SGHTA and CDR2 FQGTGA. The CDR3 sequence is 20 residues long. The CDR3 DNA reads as TGTGCCAGCAGCTTAAATGGGGTCACTAGCGGGGAGAAACAGCGAGGCGAGCAGTACTTC. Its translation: CASSLNGVTSGEKQRGEQYF.

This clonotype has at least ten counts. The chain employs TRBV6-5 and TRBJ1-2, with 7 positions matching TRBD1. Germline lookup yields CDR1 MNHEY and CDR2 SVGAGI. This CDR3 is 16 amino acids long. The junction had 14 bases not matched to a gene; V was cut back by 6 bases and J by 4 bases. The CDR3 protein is CASRTPPDRDSYGYTF. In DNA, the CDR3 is TGTGCCAGCAGGACGCCTCCCGACAGGGATAGCTATGGCTACACCTTC.

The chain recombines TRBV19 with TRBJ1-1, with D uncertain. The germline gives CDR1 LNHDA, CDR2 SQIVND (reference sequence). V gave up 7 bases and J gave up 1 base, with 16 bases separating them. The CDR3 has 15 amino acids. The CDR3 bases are TGTGCCAGTAAACTATCCCCCCGCAGGAACACTGAAGCTTTCTTT. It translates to CASKLSPRRNTEAFF.

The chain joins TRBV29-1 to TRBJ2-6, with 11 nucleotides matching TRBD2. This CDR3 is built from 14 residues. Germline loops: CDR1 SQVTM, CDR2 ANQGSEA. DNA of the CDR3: TGCTCTGCTAGCGGGAGGTCTGGGGCCAACGTCCTGACTTTC. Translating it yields CSASGRSGANVLTF.

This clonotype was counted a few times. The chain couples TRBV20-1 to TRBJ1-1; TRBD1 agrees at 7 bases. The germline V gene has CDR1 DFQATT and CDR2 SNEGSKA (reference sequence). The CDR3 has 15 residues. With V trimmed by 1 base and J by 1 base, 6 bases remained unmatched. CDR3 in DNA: TGCAGTGCTAGAGGTCCCGGGACAGCGAACACTGAAGCTTTCTTT. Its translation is CSARGPGTANTEAFF.

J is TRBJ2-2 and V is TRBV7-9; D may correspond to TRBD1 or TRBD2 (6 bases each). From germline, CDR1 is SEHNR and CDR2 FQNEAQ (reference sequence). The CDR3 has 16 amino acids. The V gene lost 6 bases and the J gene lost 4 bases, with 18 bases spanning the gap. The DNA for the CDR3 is TGTGCCAGCAGTCCGTCGCGGGACATACTCACCGGGGAGCTGTTTTTT. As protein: CASSPSRDILTGELFF.

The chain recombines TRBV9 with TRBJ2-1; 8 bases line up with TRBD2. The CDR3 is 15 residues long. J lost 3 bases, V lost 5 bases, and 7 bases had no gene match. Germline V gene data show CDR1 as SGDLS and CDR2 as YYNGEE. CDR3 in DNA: TGTGCCAGCAGTGCCTCAGCGGGGGACTACAATGAGCAGTTCTTC. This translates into CASSASAGDYNEQFF.

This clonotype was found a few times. CDR3 DNA sequence: TGTGCCAGCAGCTTAAGACGTAAAGAGGGACTAGCGCGGAACACCGGGGAGCTGTTTTTT. It yields the protein CASSLRRKEGLARNTGELFF. The genes are TRBV7-9 and TRBJ2-2, with 10 positions matching TRBD2. V lost 2 bases to trimming and J lost 1 base; unmatched junction nucleotides: 13. The germline V gene has CDR1 SEHNR and CDR2 FQNEAQ (reference sequence). CDR3 length equals 20 residues.

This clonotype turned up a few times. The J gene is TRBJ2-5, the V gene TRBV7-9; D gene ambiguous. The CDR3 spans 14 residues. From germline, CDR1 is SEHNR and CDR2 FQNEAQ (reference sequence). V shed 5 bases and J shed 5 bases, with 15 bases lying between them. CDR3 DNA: TGTGCCAGCAGCAACAGCGTCGGTCGGGAGACCCAGTACTTC. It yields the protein CASSNSVGRETQYF. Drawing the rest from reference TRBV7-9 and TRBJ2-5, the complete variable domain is DTGVSQNPRHKITKRGQNVTFRCDPISEHNRLYWYRQTLGQGPEFLTYFQNEAQLEKSRLLSDRFSAERPKGSFSTLEIQRTEQGDSAMYLCASSNSVGRETQYFGPGTRLLVL.

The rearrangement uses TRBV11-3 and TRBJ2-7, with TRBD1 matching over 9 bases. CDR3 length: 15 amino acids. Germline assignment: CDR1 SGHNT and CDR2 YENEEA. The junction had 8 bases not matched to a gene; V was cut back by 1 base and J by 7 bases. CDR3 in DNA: TGTGCCAGCAGCTTAGTCGGGACAGGGAAGGGTGAGCAGTACTTC. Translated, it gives CASSLVGTGKGEQYF.

DNA for the CDR3: TGTGCCAGCAGCCACTACCTTACCTACGAGCAGTACTTC. Its translation: CASSHYLTYEQYF. This chain links TRBV3-1 with TRBJ2-7; D remains unclear. V shed 3 bases and J shed 2 bases, with 8 bases lying between them. CDR3 length equals 13 residues. From germline, CDR1 is LGHDT and CDR2 YNNKEL (reference sequence).

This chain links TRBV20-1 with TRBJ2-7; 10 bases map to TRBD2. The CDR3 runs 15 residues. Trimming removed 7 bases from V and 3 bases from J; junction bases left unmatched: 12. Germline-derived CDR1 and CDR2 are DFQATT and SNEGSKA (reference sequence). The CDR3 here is CSVHTVAGGSYEQYF. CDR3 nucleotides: TGCAGTGTTCATACCGTAGCGGGAGGAAGCTACGAGCAGTACTTC.

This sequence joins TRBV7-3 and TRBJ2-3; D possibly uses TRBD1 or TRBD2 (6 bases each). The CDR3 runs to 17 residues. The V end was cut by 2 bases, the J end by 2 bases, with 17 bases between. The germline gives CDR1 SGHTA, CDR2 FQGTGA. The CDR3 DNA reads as TGTGCCAGCAGCTTACTTGGTCCGGGGGCCGCCACAGATACGCAGTATTTT. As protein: CASSLLGPGAATDTQYF.

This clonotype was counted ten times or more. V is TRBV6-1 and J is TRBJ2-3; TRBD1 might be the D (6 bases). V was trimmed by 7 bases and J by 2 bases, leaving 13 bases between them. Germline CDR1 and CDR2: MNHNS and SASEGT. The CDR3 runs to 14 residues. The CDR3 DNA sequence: TGTGCCAGCAAAGCACAGGGCCACACAGATACGCAGTATTTT. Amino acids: CASKAQGHTDTQYF.

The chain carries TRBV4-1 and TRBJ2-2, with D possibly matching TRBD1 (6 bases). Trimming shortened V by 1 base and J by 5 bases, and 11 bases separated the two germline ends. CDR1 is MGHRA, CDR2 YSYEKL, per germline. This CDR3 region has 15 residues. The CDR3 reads CASSQAPQGTGELFF. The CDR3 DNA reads TGCGCCAGCAGCCAAGCCCCCCAGGGGACCGGGGAGCTGTTTTTT.

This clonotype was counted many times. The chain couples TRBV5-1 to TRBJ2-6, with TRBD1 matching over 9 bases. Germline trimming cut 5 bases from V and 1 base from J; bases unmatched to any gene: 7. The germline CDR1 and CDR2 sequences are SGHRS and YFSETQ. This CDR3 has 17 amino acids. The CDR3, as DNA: TGCGCCAGCAGTTCCGGGACAGGGCCTTCTGGGGCCAACGTCCTGACTTTC. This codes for CASSSGTGPSGANVLTF.

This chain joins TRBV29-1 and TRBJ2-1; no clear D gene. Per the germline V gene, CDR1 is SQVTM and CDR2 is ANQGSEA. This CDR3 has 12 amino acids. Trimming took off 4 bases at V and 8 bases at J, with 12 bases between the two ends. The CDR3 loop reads CSVVSQGHEQFF. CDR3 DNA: TGCAGCGTTGTAAGCCAAGGGCATGAGCAGTTCTTC.

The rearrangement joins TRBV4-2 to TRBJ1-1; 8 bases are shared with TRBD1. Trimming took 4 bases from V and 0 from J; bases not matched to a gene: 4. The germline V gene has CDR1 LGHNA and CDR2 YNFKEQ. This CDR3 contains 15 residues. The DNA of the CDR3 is TGTGCCAGCAGCCGACAGGGGTTAATGAACACTGAAGCTTTCTTT. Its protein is CASSRQGLMNTEAFF.